Listed below are T cell receptor beta chains from one sample, sequenced in a study of T-cell memory formation after mild COVID-19. TCRdb independently ran MiXCR on the 5' RACE reads; one entry per CDR3 protein. The data show around 500,000 distinct CDR3 sequences, roughly 20% seen once. Sequencing input: PBMCs or a T cell subset sorted from them (not recorded which). Receptors originate from an adult woman who had mild COVID-19 (a few samples of this study predate the infection). Cell type and time point are not known. Each CDR3 is given with its conserved first and last residue. A D gene is named only where the DNA matches it firmly. A row's size may be missing; if present it is once, few, many or a size class.

. | . | TRBJ2-3 | TRBV2 | 14 | TGTGCCAGCAGATCTGGGCCTCTCCCAGATACGCAGTATTTT | CASRSGPLPDTQYF
. | TRBD1 | TRBJ1-4 | TRBV12-3/TRBV12-4 | 14 | TGTGCCAGCAGCGACAGGGTTACTAATGAAAAACTGTTTTTT | CASSDRVTNEKLFF
few | . | TRBJ1-2 | TRBV7-8 | 15 | TGTGCCAGCAGCTTAGTGGGCAGGACCAACTATGGCTACACCTTC | CASSLVGRTNYGYTF
few | TRBD2 | TRBJ2-3 | TRBV5-5 | 17 | TGTGCCAGCAGCACCCTCCCGGGGGGGGCGCTAACAGATACGCAGTATTTT | CASSTLPGGALTDTQYF
few | . | TRBJ2-3 | TRBV10-3 | 14 | TGTGCCATCACTAGGCAGCCAGACACAGATACGCAGTATTTT | CAITRQPDTDTQYF
. | . | TRBJ2-1 | TRBV24-1 | 12 | TGTGCCACCAGTGATACCCCCAATGAGCAGTTCTTC | CATSDTPNEQFF
few | TRBD2 | TRBJ2-3 | TRBV10-3 | 16 | TGTGCCATTACTAGCGGGGGACCTTCTAGCACAGATACGCAGTATTTT | CAITSGGPSSTDTQYF
few | . | TRBJ2-5 | TRBV5-1 | 14 | TGCGCCAGCAGCTTCTCGACCAGCCAGGAGACCCAGTACTTC | CASSFSTSQETQYF
. | . | TRBJ2-5 | TRBV29-1 | 12 | TGCAGCGTTATAAGCTCCGGAGAGACCCAGTACTTC | CSVISSGETQYF
. | TRBD2 | TRBJ2-7 | TRBV5-4 | 15 | TGTGCCAGCAGCTTGGTAGCGGGTTCGATCTACGAGCAGTACTTC | CASSLVAGSIYEQYF
few | TRBD1 | TRBJ2-7 | TRBV5-1 | 15 | TGCGCCAGCAGCTTATCCACAGGGGGGACCTACGAGCAGTACTTC | CASSLSTGGTYEQYF
. | . | TRBJ1-4 | TRBV9 | 14 | TGTGCCAGCAGCGTAGGGCCAGGGTCTGAAAAACTGTTTTTT | CASSVGPGSEKLFF
. | TRBD2 | TRBJ2-7 | TRBV7-2 | 19 | TGTGCCAGCAGCTCGGCCCTTAGCGGGAGACGATCCCGAGCCTACGAGCAGTACTTC | CASSSALSGRRSRAYEQYF
few | . | TRBJ1-6 | TRBV30 | 16 | TGTGCCTGGAGTCAATGGATAACAGGCCCTAATTCACCCCTCCACTTT | CAWSQWITGPNSPLHF
. | . | TRBJ1-6 | TRBV3-1 | 11 | TGTGCCAGCAGCCAAGGGGAACCCCTCCACTTT | CASSQGEPLHF
. | . | TRBJ2-7 | TRBV20-1 | 13 | TGCAGTGCTAGAGGGACTACTCCCTACGAGCAGTACTTC | CSARGTTPYEQYF
. | . | TRBJ1-2 | TRBV7-2 | 13 | TGTGCCAGCAGCCCAAACTCCCGGGATGGCTACACCTTC | CASSPNSRDGYTF
. | TRBD1 | TRBJ1-2 | TRBV5-5 | 16 | TGTGCCAGCAGCGTATCCGGGACAGGGATTGACTATGGCTACACCTTC | CASSVSGTGIDYGYTF
. | . | TRBJ2-3 | TRBV7-2 | 16 | TGTGCCAGCAGCTTAGGAGCCTCGTGGAGGGCAGATACGCAGTATTTT | CASSLGASWRADTQYF
. | . | TRBJ2-1 | TRBV7-9 | 17 | TGTGCCAGCAGCCCCAACAGGGAAAAAAGCTCCTACAATGAGCAGTTCTTC | CASSPNREKSSYNEQFF
few | TRBD2 | TRBJ2-3 | TRBV15 | 15 | TGTGCCACCAGCAGTGGGAGCGGGAGTACAGATACGCAGTATTTT | CATSSGSGSTDTQYF
. | . | TRBJ2-1 | TRBV5-1 | 13 | TGCGCCAGCAGCTTGGGTCTCACTAATGAGCAGTTCTTC | CASSLGLTNEQFF